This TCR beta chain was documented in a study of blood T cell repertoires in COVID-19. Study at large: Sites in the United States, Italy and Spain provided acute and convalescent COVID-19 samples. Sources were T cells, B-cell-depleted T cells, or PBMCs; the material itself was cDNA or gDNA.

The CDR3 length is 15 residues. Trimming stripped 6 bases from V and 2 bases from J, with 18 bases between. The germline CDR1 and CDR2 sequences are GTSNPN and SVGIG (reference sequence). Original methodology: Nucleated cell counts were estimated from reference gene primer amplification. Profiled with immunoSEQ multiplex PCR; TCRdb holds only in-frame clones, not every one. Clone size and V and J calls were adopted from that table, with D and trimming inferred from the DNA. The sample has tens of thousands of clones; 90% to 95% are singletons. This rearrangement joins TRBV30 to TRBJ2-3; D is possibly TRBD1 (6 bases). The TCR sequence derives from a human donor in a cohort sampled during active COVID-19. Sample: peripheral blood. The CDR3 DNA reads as TGTGCCTGCCAAATGAGGGACACGAACACAGATACGCAGTATTTT. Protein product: CACQMRDTNTDTQYF.